This T cell receptor beta chain was captured in a study of blood T cell repertoires in COVID-19. This CDR3 has 14 amino acids. Germline CDR1 MNHNY, CDR2 SVGAGI (reference sequence). Trimming removed 5 bases at V and 0 bases at J, with 11 bases between. Study processing details: Quantification of nucleated cells was approximated via reference gene primer amplification. Some clones are missing from TCRdb's copy, which holds only in-frame ones; the method was immunoSEQ multiplex PCR. The V and J calls and clone size come from that table; D and trimming were worked out from the DNA. The data hold about 200,000 clones, with over 75% observed a single time.

The genes are TRBV6-6 and TRBJ2-7, with D possibly being TRBD1 (6 bases). The sequence was obtained from a human donor in a cohort sampled during active COVID-19. Material: peripheral blood. The CDR3 nucleotides read TGTGCCAGCAGTGCCTGGGACAACTCCTACGAGCAGTACTTC. It yields the protein CASSAWDNSYEQYF.